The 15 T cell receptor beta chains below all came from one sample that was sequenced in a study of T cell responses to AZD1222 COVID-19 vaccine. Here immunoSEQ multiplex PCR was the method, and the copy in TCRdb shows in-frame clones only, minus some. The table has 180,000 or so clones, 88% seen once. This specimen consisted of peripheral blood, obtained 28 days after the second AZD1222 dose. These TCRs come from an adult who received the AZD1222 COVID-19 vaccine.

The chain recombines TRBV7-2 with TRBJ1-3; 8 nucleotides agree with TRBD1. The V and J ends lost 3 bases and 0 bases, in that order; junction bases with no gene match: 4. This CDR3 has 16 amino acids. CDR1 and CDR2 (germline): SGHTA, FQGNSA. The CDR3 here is CASSFTGTGSGNTIYF. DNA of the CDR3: TGTGCCAGCAGCTTTACCGGGACAGGCTCTGGAAACACCATATATTTT.

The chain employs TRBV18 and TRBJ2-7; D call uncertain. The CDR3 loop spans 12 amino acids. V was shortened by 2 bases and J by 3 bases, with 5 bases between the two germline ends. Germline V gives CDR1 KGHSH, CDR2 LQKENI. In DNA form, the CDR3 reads TGTGCCAGCTCACCATACGGCTACGAGCAGTACTTC. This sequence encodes CASSPYGYEQYF.

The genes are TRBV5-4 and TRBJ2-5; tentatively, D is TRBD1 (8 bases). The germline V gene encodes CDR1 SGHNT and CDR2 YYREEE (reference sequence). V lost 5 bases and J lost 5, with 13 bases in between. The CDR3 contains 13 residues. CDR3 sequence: CASRTQGGETQYF. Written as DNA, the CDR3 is TGTGCCAGCAGAACACAGGGGGGGGAGACCCAGTACTTC.

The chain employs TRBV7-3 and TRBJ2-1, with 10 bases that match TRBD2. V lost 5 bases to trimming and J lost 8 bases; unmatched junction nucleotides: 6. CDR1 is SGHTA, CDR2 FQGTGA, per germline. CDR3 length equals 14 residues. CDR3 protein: CASSPSLAGDEQFF. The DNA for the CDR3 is TGTGCCAGCAGCCCAAGTCTAGCGGGAGATGAGCAGTTCTTC.

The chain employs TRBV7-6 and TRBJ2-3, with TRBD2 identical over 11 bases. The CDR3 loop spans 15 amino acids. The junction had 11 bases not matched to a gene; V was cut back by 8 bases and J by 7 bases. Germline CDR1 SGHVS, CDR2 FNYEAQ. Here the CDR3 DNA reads TGTGCCAGCGGTTTAGCGGGAGGGGACACCCATACGCAGTATTTT. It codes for CASGLAGGDTHTQYF. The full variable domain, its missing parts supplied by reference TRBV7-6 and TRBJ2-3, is GAGVSQSPRYKVTKRGQDVALRCDPISGHVSLYWYRQALGQGPEFLTYFNYEAQQDKSGLPNDRFSAERPEGSISTLTIQRTEQRDSAMYRCASGLAGGDTHTQYFGPGTRLTVL.

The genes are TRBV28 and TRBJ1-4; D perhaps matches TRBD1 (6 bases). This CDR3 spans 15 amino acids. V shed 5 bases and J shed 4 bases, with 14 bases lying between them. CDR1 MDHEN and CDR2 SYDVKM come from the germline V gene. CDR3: CASSRGAGFNEKLFF. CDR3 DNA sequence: TGTGCCAGCAGTCGGGGGGCGGGTTTTAATGAAAAACTGTTTTTT.

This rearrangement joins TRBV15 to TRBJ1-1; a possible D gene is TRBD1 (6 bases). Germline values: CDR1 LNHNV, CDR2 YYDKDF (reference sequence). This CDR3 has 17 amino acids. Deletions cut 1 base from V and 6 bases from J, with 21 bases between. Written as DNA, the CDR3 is TGTGCCACCAGCAGAGCGGTCGGGGGCAGAATTAACGCTGAAGCTTTCTTT. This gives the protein CATSRAVGGRINAEAFF.

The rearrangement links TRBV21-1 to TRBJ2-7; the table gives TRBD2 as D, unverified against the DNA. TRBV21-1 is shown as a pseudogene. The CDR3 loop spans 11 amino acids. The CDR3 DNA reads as TGTGCCAGCAGTACGGGCTACGAGCAGTACTTC. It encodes CASSTGYEQYF.

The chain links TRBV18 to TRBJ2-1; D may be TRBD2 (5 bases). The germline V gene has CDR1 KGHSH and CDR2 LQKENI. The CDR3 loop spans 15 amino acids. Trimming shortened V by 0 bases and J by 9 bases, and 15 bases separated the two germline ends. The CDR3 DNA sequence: TGTGCCAGCTCACCACCCGGAGGTAGGGTCGGTGAGCAGTTCTTC. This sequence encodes CASSPPGGRVGEQFF.

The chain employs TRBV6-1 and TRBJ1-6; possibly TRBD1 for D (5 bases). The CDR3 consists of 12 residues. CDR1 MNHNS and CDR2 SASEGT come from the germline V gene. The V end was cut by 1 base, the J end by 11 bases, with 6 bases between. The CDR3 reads CASSEGGPPLHF. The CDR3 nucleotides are TGTGCCAGCAGTGAAGGGGGACCACCCCTCCACTTT.

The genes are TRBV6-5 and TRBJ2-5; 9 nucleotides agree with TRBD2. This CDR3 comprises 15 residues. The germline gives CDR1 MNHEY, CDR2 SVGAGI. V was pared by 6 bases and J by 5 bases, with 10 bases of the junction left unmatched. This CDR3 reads CASRGSSGRRETQYF. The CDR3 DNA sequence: TGTGCCAGCAGGGGTAGTAGCGGGAGAAGGGAGACCCAGTACTTC.

The CDR3 reads CATSRRGGIGYEQYF. Here the CDR3 DNA reads TGTGCCACCAGCAGACGAGGTGGGATAGGGTACGAGCAGTACTTC. This rearrangement joins TRBV15 to TRBJ2-7; D unresolved. This CDR3 spans 15 amino acids. Deletions cut 2 bases from V and 4 bases from J, with 15 bases between. Germline V gene data show CDR1 as LNHNV and CDR2 as YYDKDF (reference sequence).

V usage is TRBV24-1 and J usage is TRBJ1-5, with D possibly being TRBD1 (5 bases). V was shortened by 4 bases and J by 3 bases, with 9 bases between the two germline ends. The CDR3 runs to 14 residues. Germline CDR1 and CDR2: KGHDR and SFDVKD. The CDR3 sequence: CATSDWGPNQPQHF. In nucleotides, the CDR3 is TGTGCCACCAGTGACTGGGGCCCCAATCAGCCCCAGCATTTT.

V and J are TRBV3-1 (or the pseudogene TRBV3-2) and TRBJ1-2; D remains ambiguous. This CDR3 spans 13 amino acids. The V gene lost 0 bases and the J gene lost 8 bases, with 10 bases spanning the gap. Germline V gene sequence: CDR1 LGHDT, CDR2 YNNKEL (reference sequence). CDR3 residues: CASSQDRASGYTF. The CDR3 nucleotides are TGTGCCAGCAGCCAAGATCGGGCCTCCGGCTACACCTTC.

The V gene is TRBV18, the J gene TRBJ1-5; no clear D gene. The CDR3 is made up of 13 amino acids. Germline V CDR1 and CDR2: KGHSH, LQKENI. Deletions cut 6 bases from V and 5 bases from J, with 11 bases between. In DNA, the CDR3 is TGTGCCAGCTCTTCCGGGCGTGATCAGCCCCAGCATTTT. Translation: CASSSGRDQPQHF. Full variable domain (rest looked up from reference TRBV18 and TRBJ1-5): NAGVMQNPRHLVRRRGQEARLRCSPMKGHSHVYWYRQLPEEGLKFMVYLQKENIIDESGMPKERFSAEFPKEGPSILRIQQVVRGDSAAYFCASSSGRDQPQHFGDGTRLSIL.